Listed here is a single T cell receptor beta chain. This clone was seen a single time. There is no known antigen for this receptor. There are no base qualities to consult, and no much larger clone falls within one base. The sample comes from a study of shared clonotypes between healthy human individuals (dated by TCRdb to the early 2020s). Turning to the overall study: The cohort included three men and a couple of women between 18 and 49 years of age. For each donor, CD4 naive and CD4 memory were each run on three plates, CD8 naive on two plates, and CD8 memory on one plate. Blood TCR repertoires of five healthy adults were deeply sequenced to estimate repertoire size and the extent of clonotype sharing between individuals. To increase sequencing depth and limit assay-specific biases, TCR repertoire library preparation and sequencing were carried out by different laboratories using diverse techniques. Per donor, leukapheresis produced somewhere between about 0.8 and 9 billion PBMCs. Broader findings and caveats from the paper: Larger estimated clonotype richness was generally found for naive subsets than for memory subsets. The small number of donors limited the genetic and exposure-history diversity represented. Even with the large sequencing depth, rarefaction of the sorted-subset datasets indicated that sequencing was incomplete. Across several donors, approximately 5% of naive CD4, roughly 3.5% of naive CD8, approximately 2.5% of memory CD4, and approximately 0.4% of memory CD8 clonotypes were shared. Pairwise subsampling led to the expectation that sequencing depth would affect the degree of clonotype sharing among donors. Higher generation probabilities were observed for clonotypes shared by all four sorted-subset donors than for non-shared clonotypes. Only blood was sampled, and tissue TCR repertoires likely differ from those in blood.

Using the deep immunoSEQ assay, TCR CDR3 regions were amplified from genomic DNA by multiplex PCR. Genomic DNA extracted from each cell subset was distributed evenly over all wells of several immunoSEQ 96-well plates, and each plate served as one replicate. For sorted subsets, about 220 ng of genomic DNA, equivalent to tens of thousands of T cell genomes, went into each replicate PCR. The purified libraries were quantified using a Qubit 3.0 fluorometer, sized with a Bioanalyzer 2100, and then quantified again using the KAPA Library Quantification kit. A separate single-read 150-cycle Illumina NextSeq 550 flow cell was used to sequence each immunoSEQ 96-well plate. As for how the authors treated the data: Because only junctional sequences without quality scores were contained in the immunoSEQ output, filtering matching that applied to full-length reads could not be performed. Sequences were annotated with PyIR, a Python wrapper for IgBLAST v1.9, using IMGT germline references to assign V/J genes and CDR3. Reads were filtered out if the reads had weak V/J assignments (E-value above 1e-6), no CDR3, stop codons, out-of-frame junctions, or ambiguous translated residues. A V3J clonotype was defined by an identical inferred V gene, J gene, and CDR3 amino acid sequence. The percentage overlap between two repertoires was calculated by dividing the number of shared unique clonotypes by the size of the smaller repertoire. RTK rarefaction, the Chao1 estimator, and Recon v2.1 estimates of unobserved clonotypes were used to assess repertoire richness. Generation probabilities for all TCRbeta clonotypes obtained by the gDNA method from a handful of donors were computed using OLGA. TCRdb took this table from immuneACCESS and kept in-frame rearrangements with V and J called. Such tables lack part of the clones; where checked against another copy, unresolved V genes explain under half of the gap, and the rest is unexplained. D and trimming come from the DNA, and the V and J calls and clone size come from that table. The table for this sample lists some 380,000 clones; roughly 96% of them were counted only once. The top ten hold approximately 0.32% of the sample.

The donors were healthy, HIV-negative adults who had no recently reported acute infections or vaccinations. Only Caucasian adults living in Nashville, Tennessee, USA were represented among the donors. CD8 memory samples combined magnetically selected CD45RO+ cells with CCR7-negative CD45RA+ effector memory (TemRA) cells. Blood was collected by leukapheresis, and PBMCs were isolated by Ficoll-Histopaque density gradient centrifugation and then cryopreserved in liquid nitrogen vapor phase. Purity and quantity of every magnetically sorted T cell population were checked by analytical flow cytometry. Genomic DNA was isolated from every sorted fraction and measured by UV absorbance on a Nanodrop 2000c. As encoded in the germline V gene (reference sequence), CDR1 is SEHNR while CDR2 is FQNEAQ. The CDR3 runs 14 amino acids, cysteine and phenylalanine included. Only the CDR3 DNA stays, 42 bases, in frame from base 1. V sheds 5 bases and J sheds 2 bases, leaving 11 bases between their ends.

This chain joins TRBV7-9 to TRBJ2-3, with the identity of the D gene unclear. This receptor was identified in a man aged 30-40 years in good health. The sample was memory CD8+ T cells sorted from blood. The meaning of the sample's cell subset or site label: CD45RO+ cells pooled with CCR7-negative TemRA cells. The sequenced DNA is TGTGCCAGCAGCCCACCTTCTATCACAGATACGCAGTATTTT. This gives the protein CASSPPSITDTQYF.